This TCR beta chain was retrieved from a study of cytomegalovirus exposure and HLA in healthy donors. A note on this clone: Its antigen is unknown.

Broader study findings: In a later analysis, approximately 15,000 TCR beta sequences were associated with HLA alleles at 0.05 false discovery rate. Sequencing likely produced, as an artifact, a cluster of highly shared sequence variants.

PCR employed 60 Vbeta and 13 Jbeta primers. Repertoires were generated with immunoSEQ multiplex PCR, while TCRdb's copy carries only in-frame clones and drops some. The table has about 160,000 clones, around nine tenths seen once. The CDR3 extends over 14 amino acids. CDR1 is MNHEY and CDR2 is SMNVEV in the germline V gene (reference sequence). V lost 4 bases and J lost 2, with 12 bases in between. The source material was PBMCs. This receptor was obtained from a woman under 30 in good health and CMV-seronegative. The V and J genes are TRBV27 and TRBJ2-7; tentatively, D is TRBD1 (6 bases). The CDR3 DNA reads TGTGCCAGCAGTTCCCGACAGGCAGCCTACGAGCAGTACTTC. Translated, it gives CASSSRQAAYEQYF.